The 22 T cell receptor beta chains in this list originate from one sample, sequenced in a study of beta chain features in type 1 diabetes. TCRB transcripts that were expressed got sequenced, as all of the isolated RNA had been reverse transcribed. Profiling relied on immunoSEQ multiplex PCR, and the TCRdb table lists in-frame clones only, not all of them. The sample lists roughly 240,000 clones, under 70% occurring once. Material: naive CD4+ T cells from blood. The receptor source for this set is a man in his thirties or forties in good health.

This clone was seen only a few times. The chain couples TRBV4-3 to TRBJ2-7; 8 bases are shared with TRBD1. CDR1 is LGHNA and CDR2 is YSLEER in the germline V gene. There are 14 residues in the CDR3. Germline trimming cut 1 base from V and 3 bases from J; bases unmatched to any gene: 2. CDR3 coding DNA: TGCGCCAGCAGCCAAGCTACAGGGGGCTACGAGCAGTACTTC. Its protein product is CASSQATGGYEQYF.

J is TRBJ2-7 and V is TRBV11-2, with 7 nucleotides matching TRBD1. The CDR3 runs to 14 residues. Germline V gene sequence: CDR1 SGHAT, CDR2 FQNNGV. The V and J ends lost 5 bases and 3 bases, in that order; junction bases with no gene match: 7. As DNA, the CDR3 is TGTGCCAGCAGCCCGGGACAGAAAGACTACGAGCAGTACTTC. Translated: CASSPGQKDYEQYF.

DNA for the CDR3: TGTGCCTGGGGGGAGGAGGGTACGCAGTATTTT. Translation: CAWGEEGTQYF. This rearrangement joins TRBV30 to TRBJ2-3; D may be TRBD2 (6 bases). CDR3 length: 11 amino acids. The germline V and J ends were trimmed by 5 bases and 8 bases, with 11 bases remaining between them. The germline gives CDR1 GTSNPN, CDR2 SVGIG (reference sequence).

V usage is TRBV7-6 and J usage is TRBJ2-5; D remains ambiguous. The germline CDR1 and CDR2 sequences are SGHVS and FNYEAQ. Trimming took off 5 bases at V and 3 bases at J, with 19 bases between the two ends. The length of the CDR3 is 16 residues. The chain's CDR3 is CASSLPREDLKETQYF. DNA for the CDR3: TGTGCCAGCAGCCTCCCCCGCGAGGATCTGAAAGAGACCCAGTACTTC.

The CDR3 reads CASGTGEEGEQYF. The CDR3 nucleotides read TGTGCCAGCGGGACAGGGGAAGAGGGCGAGCAGTACTTC. The chain carries TRBV18 and TRBJ2-7, with TRBD1 identical over 10 bases. The CDR3 extends over 13 amino acids. V was clipped by 8 bases and J by 6 bases; unmatched bases: 7. CDR1 and CDR2 from the germline V gene are KGHSH and LQKENI.

This chain uses TRBV5-1 with TRBJ2-1; either TRBD1 or TRBD2 may fit D (5 bases each). The germline V gene encodes CDR1 SGHRS and CDR2 YFSETQ. The germline V and J ends were trimmed by 2 bases and 6 bases, with 6 bases remaining between them. The CDR3 is 12 amino acids. The CDR3 nucleotides are TGCGCCAGCAGCTTTGGGGGCAATGAGCAGTTCTTC. This gives the protein CASSFGGNEQFF.

This chain links TRBV18 with TRBJ2-1, with 8 bases that match TRBD1. The CDR3 spans 16 residues. Germline V CDR1 and CDR2: KGHSH, LQKENI. The trim removed 0 bases at V and 3 bases at J, leaving 4 bases unmatched. DNA of the CDR3: TGTGCCAGCTCACCACCCTCTGGACAGGGCTACAATGAGCAGTTCTTC. Its translation: CASSPPSGQGYNEQFF.

V is TRBV28 and J is TRBJ2-3, with TRBD2 matching 8 bases. V was clipped by 8 bases and J by 4 bases; unmatched bases: 8. Germline CDR1 reads MDHEN; CDR2 reads SYDVKM. The CDR3 spans 14 residues. CDR3 region: CASRQAGGADTQYF. The CDR3 bases are TGTGCCAGCCGACAGGCGGGGGGCGCAGATACGCAGTATTTT.

The chain joins TRBV18 to TRBJ2-4; the D is unclear. This CDR3 is built from 12 residues. Germline assignment: CDR1 KGHSH and CDR2 LQKENI. V was trimmed by 5 bases and J by 7 bases, leaving 9 bases between them. The CDR3 protein is CASSSRKNIQYF. In DNA form, the CDR3 reads TGTGCCAGCTCAAGCAGAAAGAACATTCAGTACTTC.

This rearrangement joins TRBV29-1 to TRBJ1-1; D might be TRBD1 (6 bases). The germline V gene has CDR1 SQVTM and CDR2 ANQGSEA. V dropped 7 bases and J dropped 1 base, with 13 bases sitting between them. CDR3 length: 13 residues. Here the CDR3 DNA reads TGCAGCGGATACAGGGTAGGGAACACTGAAGCTTTCTTT. This codes for CSGYRVGNTEAFF.

This clone was picked up a small number of times. The chain has TRBV30 and TRBJ1-2; D may be TRBD1 (5 bases). The CDR3 sequence is 14 residues long. V lost 0 bases and J 4 bases, leaving 12 bases between the germline ends. The germline gives CDR1 GTSNPN, CDR2 SVGIG (reference sequence). In DNA, the CDR3 is TGTGCCTGGAGTGTGGTAGTGGGGCTCTATGGCTACACCTTC. The encoded protein is CAWSVVVGLYGYTF.

V and J are TRBV29-1 and TRBJ2-2, with 8 bases matching TRBD1. Germline CDR1 and CDR2: SQVTM and ANQGSEA. The V segment lost 7 bases and the J segment 8 bases; nucleotides outside the gene matches: 9. The CDR3 consists of 13 residues. For the CDR3, the DNA is TGCAGCGCCAGGGGGCCACTCGTAGGGGAGCTGTTTTTT. It is translated as CSARGPLVGELFF.

The CDR3: CASSQERQGEQFF. DNA of the CDR3: TGCGCCAGCAGCCAAGAGAGACAGGGTGAGCAGTTCTTC. The chain couples TRBV4-3 to TRBJ2-1; 7 nucleotides line up with TRBD1. V shed 0 bases, J shed 9 bases, and the junction held 2 bases outside the gene matches. This CDR3 is built from 13 residues. Germline V gene data show CDR1 as LGHNA and CDR2 as YSLEER.

The rearrangement links TRBV7-2 to TRBJ2-3, with D hard to call. Germline loops: CDR1 SGHTA, CDR2 FQGNSA. The CDR3 spans 14 residues. Trimming took 5 bases from V and 3 from J, leaving 12 bases between them. CDR3 coding DNA: TGTGCCAGCAGCCGGGCCTATCGGACAGATACGCAGTATTTT. It encodes CASSRAYRTDTQYF.

The V call is TRBV19, the J call TRBJ2-3; TRBD2 matches at 14 bases. V gave up 7 bases and J gave up 4 bases; unmatched junction bases: 10. CDR3 size: 17 residues. CDR1 is LNHDA, CDR2 SQIVND, per germline (reference sequence). The CDR3: CASINTGLAGAPDTQYF. CDR3 bases: TGTGCCAGTATCAATACGGGACTAGCGGGAGCTCCAGATACGCAGTATTTT.

This clone was counted a few times. The chain is built from TRBV9 and TRBJ2-5; 7 positions agree with TRBD1. J gave up 3 bases and V 0 bases, and 2 bases lay outside the gene matches. The CDR3 totals 14 residues. Germline values: CDR1 SGDLS, CDR2 YYNGEE. The CDR3 region is CASSVAGTEETQYF. The CDR3, as DNA: TGTGCCAGCAGCGTAGCCGGGACAGAAGAGACCCAGTACTTC.

The genes are TRBV9 and TRBJ2-1; D is possibly TRBD2 (5 bases). Deletions cut 4 bases from V and 6 bases from J, with 17 bases between. Germline CDR1 SGDLS, CDR2 YYNGEE. The CDR3 covers 15 residues. The DNA of the CDR3 is TGTGCCAGCAGCTCCCGTGGCCAGCGGCTCAATGAGCAGTTCTTC. Translated, it gives CASSSRGQRLNEQFF.

With respect to this clone: Other DNA sequences in this specimen translate into the identical CDR3. This chain connects TRBV30 to TRBJ2-2; TRBD1 is a possible D gene (6 bases). V lost 0 bases and J lost 4, with 6 bases in between. This CDR3 comprises 13 residues. Germline values: CDR1 GTSNPN, CDR2 SVGIG (reference sequence). The CDR3 sequence: CAWSVGGTGELFF. CDR3 in DNA: TGTGCCTGGAGTGTAGGGGGCACCGGGGAGCTGTTTTTT.

The rearrangement uses TRBV29-1 and TRBJ2-1; 10 positions match TRBD2. Trimming cost V 4 bases and J 6 bases; bases outside gene matches: 6. Germline V CDR1 and CDR2: SQVTM, ANQGSEA. The CDR3 runs to 14 residues. For the CDR3, the DNA is TGCAGCGTTGTATTAGCGGGGGGCTTCAATGAGCAGTTCTTC. As protein: CSVVLAGGFNEQFF.

This clone showed up just a few times. V usage is TRBV30 and J usage is TRBJ1-1; D is undetermined. In germline, CDR1 is GTSNPN, CDR2 SVGIG (reference sequence). The CDR3 runs to 13 residues. Trimming pared 1 base from V and 0 bases from J, leaving 6 bases between. The CDR3: CAWSAEMNTEAFF. Here the CDR3 DNA reads TGTGCCTGGAGTGCCGAGATGAACACTGAAGCTTTCTTT. The entire variable domain, with the rest obtained from reference TRBV30 and TRBJ1-1, is as follows: SQTIHQWPATLVQPVGSPLSLECTVEGTSNPNLYWYRQAAGRGLQLLFYSVGIGQISSEVPQNLSASRPQDRQFILSSKKLLLSDSGFYLCAWSAEMNTEAFFGQGTRLTVV.

The V and J genes are TRBV18 and TRBJ2-7; D might be TRBD1 or TRBD2, each matching 5 bases. Trimming left V 2 bases short and J 7 bases short, with 15 bases between. The CDR3 contains 14 residues. Germline CDR1 is KGHSH and CDR2 is LQKENI. The CDR3 DNA reads as TGTGCCAGCTCACCAGGGACCGGCGGATGGGAGCAGTACTTC. Translating gives CASSPGTGGWEQYF.

This clone appeared a single time. The rearrangement links TRBV30 to TRBJ1-5; D is unclear. This CDR3 region has 15 residues. V was trimmed by 1 base and J by 3 bases, leaving 13 bases between them. CDR1 and CDR2 (germline): GTSNPN, SVGIG (reference sequence). In DNA, the CDR3 is TGTGCCTGGAGTGCAGTGAGACCCAACAATCAGCCCCAGCATTTT. Residues: CAWSAVRPNNQPQHF.